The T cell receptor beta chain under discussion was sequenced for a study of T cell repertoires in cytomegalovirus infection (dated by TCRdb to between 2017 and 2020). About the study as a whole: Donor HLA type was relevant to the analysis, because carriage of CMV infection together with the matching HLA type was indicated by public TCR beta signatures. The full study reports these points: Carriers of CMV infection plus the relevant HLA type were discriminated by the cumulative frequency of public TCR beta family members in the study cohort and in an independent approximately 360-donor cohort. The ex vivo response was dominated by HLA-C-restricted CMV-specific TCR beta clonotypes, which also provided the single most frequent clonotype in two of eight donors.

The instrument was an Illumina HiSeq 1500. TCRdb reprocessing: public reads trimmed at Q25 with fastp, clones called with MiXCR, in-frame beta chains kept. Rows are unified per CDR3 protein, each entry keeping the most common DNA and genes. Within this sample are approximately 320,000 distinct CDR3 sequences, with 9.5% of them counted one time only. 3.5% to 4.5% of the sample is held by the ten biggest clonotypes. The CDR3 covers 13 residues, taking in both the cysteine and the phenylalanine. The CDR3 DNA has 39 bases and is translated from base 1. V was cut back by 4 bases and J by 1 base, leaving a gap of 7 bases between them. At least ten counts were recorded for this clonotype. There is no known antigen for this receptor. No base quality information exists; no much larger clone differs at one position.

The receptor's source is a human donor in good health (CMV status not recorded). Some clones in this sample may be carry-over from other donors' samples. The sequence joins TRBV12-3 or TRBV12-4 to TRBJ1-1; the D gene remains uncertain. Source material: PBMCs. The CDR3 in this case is CASSSGRNTEAFF. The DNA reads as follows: TGTGCCAGCAGTTCCGGACGGAACACTGAAGCTTTCTTT.